This T cell receptor (beta chain) originates from a study of T-cell reconstitution after alpha-beta-depleted transplantation in children. Unique molecular identifiers were incorporated during preparation of the TCRbeta library. MiXCR, run by TCRdb on the PCR reads, gives a single entry per CDR3 protein. The sample consists of 550,000 to 800,000 distinct CDR3 sequences, under 15% of them appearing once. This clonotype was counted many times. What it binds is unknown. Findings of the study overall: Some patients' high day-60 TCRbeta diversity was traced to surviving recipient T cells and thymic progenitors. Where alpha-beta T cells came from about two months after transplant was reportedly several hundred expanded graft clones. Fresh T-cell production supplied most of the T-cell counts and diversity seen one year after transplant.

V was shortened by 7 bases and J by 5 bases, with 17 bases between the two germline ends. The CDR3 spans 13 residues. CDR1 SQVTM and CDR2 ANQGSEA come from the germline V gene. This receptor was obtained from a girl aged 2 to 10 with congenital amegakaryocytic thrombocytopenia, due to receive a stem cell transplant. The chain joins TRBV29-1 to TRBJ1-2; D gene ambiguous. The source material was PBMCs, sampled before TCRalphabeta/CD19-depleted stem cell transplant. The CDR3 reads CSALTAAPYGYTF. In DNA, the CDR3 is TGCAGCGCTTTGACGGCAGCCCCTTATGGCTACACCTTC.